The source of this T cell receptor beta chain is a study of beta chain features in type 1 diabetes. Broader study findings: The question of HLA type influencing TCRB rearrangement was one that remained unresolved here. Patients with Type 1 diabetes showed moderately but significantly shorter TCRB CDR3s in all four CD4+ subsets.

Sorting gave populations that all exceeded 95% purity. Every isolated RNA sample was fully reverse transcribed, so sequencing captured expressed TCRB transcripts. The read count averaged approximately 4 million across naive, central memory and regulatory T cell samples. The repertoire was sequenced with immunoSEQ multiplex PCR; TCRdb's copy has only in-frame clones and lacks some. The table shows around 280,000 clones, with about 8% occurring only once. Looked up from germline, CDR1 is LNHDA and CDR2 is SQIVND (reference sequence). J lost 2 bases, V lost 3 bases, and 2 bases had no gene match. The CDR3 runs to 14 residues. This clone was counted between two and nine times. Its matching antigen is unknown.

This chain links TRBV19 with TRBJ2-3, with TRBD1 matching 7 bases. This receptor was identified in a woman aged 18-30 years in good health. Sequencing was performed on central memory CD4+ T cells from blood. Here the CDR3 DNA reads TGTGCCAGTAGTATTGGGACAGACACAGATACGCAGTATTTT. Translated, it gives CASSIGTDTDTQYF.